The 27 T cell receptor beta chains below come from one sample, sequenced in a study of early T cells in non-severe SARS-CoV-2 infection. Via MiXCR, TCRdb re-called the 5' RACE reads, giving one row per CDR3 protein. The table records 70,000 to 85,000 distinct CDR3 sequences, about 12% of them present only once. Sequencing input: whole blood. Every receptor here comes from an adult who was a healthcare worker with PCR-confirmed SARS-CoV-2 infection or an uninfected control (not recorded which).

The sample holds many counts of this clonotype. The CDR3: CASSSGTGVHQPQHF. CDR3 nucleotides: TGTGCCAGCAGTTCCGGGACAGGGGTGCATCAGCCCCAGCATTTT. V gene TRBV12-3 or TRBV12-4 combines with J gene TRBJ1-5, with 10 positions matching TRBD1. The CDR3 has 15 residues. V was pared by 4 bases and J by 5 bases, with 5 bases of the junction left unmatched.

A note on this clonotype: This may stem from a read error, because a much larger clone lies one nucleotide away. The chain recombines TRBV7-9 with TRBJ2-7; D gene uncertain. CDR1 is SEHNR and CDR2 is FQNEAQ in the germline V gene (reference sequence). CDR3 size: 12 residues. CDR3 nucleotides: TGTACCAGCAGCTTTGGTATGGGCGAGCAGTACTTC. As protein: CTSSFGMGEQYF.

The V call is TRBV12-3 or TRBV12-4, the J call TRBJ1-3; D gene unclear. CDR3 size: 16 residues. The ends were cut back, 3 bases at V and 0 bases at J, with 12 bases in the middle. CDR3 DNA: TGTGCCAGCAGTTTGCGCACGGAGAACTCTGGAAACACCATATATTTT. Translated: CASSLRTENSGNTIYF.

This clonotype was detected ten times or more. The genes are TRBV5-4 and TRBJ2-4; weak D call: TRBD2 (7 bases). Deletions cut 0 bases from V and 4 bases from J, with 14 bases between. The CDR3 has 16 residues. Germline CDR1 is SGHNT and CDR2 is YYREEE (reference sequence). The CDR3 coding sequence is TGTGCCAGCAGCTTGGTGTGGAGGGGGGGGAAAAACATTCAGTACTTC. Encoded protein: CASSLVWRGGKNIQYF.

This clonotype was found a few times. The V gene is TRBV18, the J gene TRBJ2-7; D ambiguous. The germline CDR1 and CDR2 sequences are KGHSH and LQKENI. Trimming removed 2 bases at V and 1 base at J, with 9 bases between. This CDR3 region has 14 residues. Here the CDR3 reads CASSPEATSYEQYF. DNA for the CDR3: TGTGCCAGCTCACCAGAGGCCACTTCCTACGAGCAGTACTTC.

This clonotype was detected ten times or more. The V gene is TRBV24-1, the J gene TRBJ2-1, with 8 bases fitting TRBD2. The trim removed 5 bases at V and 4 bases at J, leaving 21 bases unmatched. The CDR3 extends over 20 amino acids. The germline V gene encodes CDR1 KGHDR and CDR2 SFDVKD. As DNA, the CDR3 is TGTGCCACCAGTGGGACCGGCCACGGGAAGGCGCAGCGGGAGTACAATGAGCAGTTCTTC. Encoded protein: CATSGTGHGKAQREYNEQFF.

This clonotype was counted a few times. The CDR3 reads CASSLPDTLNTEAFF. The DNA of the CDR3 is TGCGCCAGCAGCTTGCCCGACACCTTGAACACTGAAGCTTTCTTT. This chain uses TRBV5-1 with TRBJ1-1; D gene ambiguous. This CDR3 spans 15 amino acids. V lost 1 base and J lost 0, with 10 bases in between. Per the germline V gene, CDR1 is SGHRS and CDR2 is YFSETQ.

The V gene is TRBV4-2, the J gene TRBJ1-2, with D perhaps matching TRBD1 (6 bases). Germline V lookup: CDR1 LGHNA, CDR2 YNFKEQ. The length of the CDR3 is 12 residues. V was shortened by 8 bases and J by 3 bases, with 10 bases between the two germline ends. CDR3 loop: CASEGGYYGYTF. CDR3 DNA: TGTGCCAGCGAAGGGGGGTACTATGGCTACACCTTC.

The sample holds many counts of this clonotype. V usage is TRBV7-2 and J usage is TRBJ2-5; the D is unclear. Between the trimmed V and J ends, which lost 4 bases and 2 bases, there was a span of 14 bases. CDR1 and CDR2 (germline): SGHTA, FQGNSA. The CDR3 extends over 15 amino acids. CDR3 loop: CASSSYPRPQETQYF. CDR3 DNA: TGTGCCAGCAGCTCCTACCCCCGGCCACAAGAGACCCAGTACTTC.

The table lists this clonotype with many counts. The CDR3 reads CASSLEGRTGYGYTF. The CDR3 DNA sequence: TGTGCCAGCAGCTTAGAAGGTCGAACCGGCTATGGCTACACCTTC. This chain connects TRBV11-2 to TRBJ1-2; D is unresolved. This CDR3 comprises 15 residues. V was clipped by 0 bases and J by 4 bases, with 12 bases between them. Looked up from germline, CDR1 is SGHAT and CDR2 is FQNNGV.

This clonotype was seen ten or more times. The V call is TRBV11-2, the J call TRBJ1-4; the match to TRBD1 covers 7 bases. Germline V gene sequence: CDR1 SGHAT, CDR2 FQNNGV. The CDR3 contains 14 residues. Trimming cost V 1 base and J 10 bases; bases outside gene matches: 6. The CDR3 is CASSLGQGFGKLFF. The CDR3 DNA follows: TGTGCCAGCAGCTTAGGACAGGGATTCGGAAAACTGTTTTTT.

The chain combines TRBV29-1 with TRBJ1-1, with 7 positions matching TRBD1. Germline lookup yields CDR1 SQVTM and CDR2 ANQGSEA. The CDR3 is made up of 14 amino acids. V gave up 0 bases and J gave up 10 bases; unmatched junction bases: 11. In DNA form, the CDR3 reads TGCAGCGTTGAAGACAGGGGGACGGAGGTGGGAGCTTTCTTT. It translates to CSVEDRGTEVGAFF. The full variable domain, rest sourced from reference TRBV29-1 and TRBJ1-1, is SAVISQKPSRDICQRGTSLTIQCQVDSQVTMMFWYRQQPGQSLTLIATANQGSEATYESGFVIDKFPISRPNLTFSTLTVSNMSPEDSSIYLCSVEDRGTEVGAFFGQGTRLTVV.

The CDR3 loop reads CASSSRQGARGEAFF. CDR3 bases: TGTGCCAGCAGCTCCCGCCAAGGGGCGAGGGGTGAAGCTTTCTTT. The chain has TRBV11-2 and TRBJ1-1, with D tentatively TRBD1 (5 bases). The germline V and J ends were trimmed by 4 bases and 7 bases, with 19 bases remaining between them. Looked up from germline, CDR1 is SGHAT and CDR2 is FQNNGV. The CDR3 has 15 amino acids.

This clonotype was seen at least ten times. The chain couples TRBV6-5 to TRBJ1-6, with 9 bases aligning to TRBD1. The CDR3 totals 13 residues. J lost 8 bases, V lost 8 bases, and 4 bases had no gene match. The germline V gene encodes CDR1 MNHEY and CDR2 SVGAGI. The CDR3 nucleotides are TGTGCCAGCGGTGACAGGGGGTATTCACCCCTCCACTTT. It encodes CASGDRGYSPLHF.

The V gene is TRBV7-9, the J gene TRBJ2-1, with D maybe TRBD2 (5 bases). Germline CDR1 and CDR2: SEHNR and FQNEAQ (reference sequence). The CDR3 sequence is 15 residues long. V was clipped by 4 bases and J by 8 bases, with 18 bases between them. CDR3 amino acids: CASSSPKLPRDEQFF. Written as DNA, the CDR3 is TGTGCCAGCAGCTCCCCTAAACTTCCGAGGGATGAGCAGTTCTTC. The variable domain in full, completed from reference TRBV7-9 and TRBJ2-1, reads DTGVSQNPRHKITKRGQNVTFRCDPISEHNRLYWYRQTLGQGPEFLTYFQNEAQLEKSRLLSDRFSAERPKGSFSTLEIQRTEQGDSAMYLCASSSPKLPRDEQFFGPGTRLTVL.

This clonotype has a handful of counts. The chain couples TRBV27 to TRBJ2-1, with D possibly being TRBD1 (6 bases). The CDR3 sequence is 15 residues long. Per the germline V gene, CDR1 is MNHEY and CDR2 is SMNVEV (reference sequence). Deletions cut 3 bases from V and 5 bases from J, with 14 bases between. CDR3 sequence (DNA): TGTGCCAGCAGTTTTTGGACAGAGAGAAACAATGAGCAGTTCTTC. This gives the protein CASSFWTERNNEQFF.

This chain joins TRBV29-1 and TRBJ1-1; D not certain. The V and J ends lost 6 bases and 0 bases respectively, with 2 bases between them. This CDR3 has 10 amino acids. Germline V gives CDR1 SQVTM, CDR2 ANQGSEA. CDR3 amino acids: CSVLNTEAFF. In DNA, the CDR3 is TGCAGCGTCCTGAACACTGAAGCTTTCTTT.

This clonotype was detected many times. The rearrangement joins TRBV11-1 to TRBJ2-1, with 8 bases aligning to TRBD2. V lost 3 bases and J lost 7; bases outside the gene matches: 8. Germline V lookup: CDR1 SGHAT, CDR2 FQDESV (reference sequence). There are 15 residues in the CDR3. The CDR3 coding sequence is TGTGCCAGCAGCTTGTCGCGGGGGGCCGGGAATGAGCAGTTCTTC. Translated: CASSLSRGAGNEQFF.

This clonotype was detected only a few times. The rearrangement links TRBV6-2 or TRBV6-3 to TRBJ1-1; D is uncertain. Deletions cut 6 bases from V and 0 bases from J, with 11 bases between. CDR3 size: 14 residues. The germline gives CDR1 MNHEY, CDR2 SVGEGT. The CDR3 coding sequence is TGTGCCAGCAGGGGTACCCTGATGAACACTGAAGCTTTCTTT. As protein: CASRGTLMNTEAFF.

This clonotype showed up just a few times. CDR3 DNA sequence: TGTGCCAGCAGCCGCGGCGGCATACTTAACTACGAGCAGTACTTC. The encoded protein is CASSRGGILNYEQYF. The chain combines TRBV11-3 with TRBJ2-7, with D unresolved. V was trimmed by 5 bases and J by 3 bases, leaving 17 bases between them. In germline, CDR1 is SGHNT, CDR2 YENEEA. The CDR3 runs to 15 residues.

This clonotype was seen only a few times. The J gene is TRBJ2-5, the V gene TRBV20-1, with a possible D match to TRBD2 (7 bases). Trimming took 6 bases from V and 5 from J, leaving 13 bases between them. The CDR3 has 12 amino acids. The germline V gene has CDR1 DFQATT and CDR2 SNEGSKA (reference sequence). CDR3 DNA: TGCAGTGCGTCTTCGGGGGGCGAGACCCAGTACTTC. Amino acid sequence: CSASSGGETQYF.

The chain combines TRBV29-1 with TRBJ2-1; no definite D call. The CDR3 length is 14 residues. Trimming shortened V by 2 bases and J by 9 bases, and 17 bases separated the two germline ends. CDR1 SQVTM and CDR2 ANQGSEA come from the germline V gene. CDR3 amino acids: CSVERATPRSEQFF. The CDR3 DNA is TGCAGCGTTGAAAGGGCGACGCCCCGGAGTGAGCAGTTCTTC.

The V and J genes are TRBV29-1 and TRBJ2-7; 10 bases are shared with TRBD1. There are 15 residues in the CDR3. Germline-derived CDR1 and CDR2 are SQVTM and ANQGSEA. Trimming removed 6 bases from V and 2 bases from J; junction bases left unmatched: 10. CDR3 nucleotides: TGCAGCGTGGATACCGACAGGGGGCCCCCCTACGAGCAGTACTTC. It codes for CSVDTDRGPPYEQYF.

In its sample, this clonotype was seen once. Here the CDR3 reads CASSHWDRRQRDTQYF. CDR3 sequence (DNA): TGTGCCAGCAGCCACTGGGACAGGCGGCAGAGGGATACGCAGTATTTT. This rearrangement joins TRBV3-1 to TRBJ2-3, with TRBD1 identical over 8 bases. This CDR3 spans 16 amino acids. V shed 3 bases and J 6 bases; nucleotides not matched to a gene: 11. Looked up from germline, CDR1 is LGHDT and CDR2 is YNNKEL (reference sequence).

This clonotype has a handful of counts. This sequence joins TRBV29-1 and TRBJ2-4; D is possibly TRBD1 (6 bases). The CDR3 totals 16 residues. Germline V gene data show CDR1 as SQVTM and CDR2 as ANQGSEA. V was shortened by 4 bases and J by 1 base, with 17 bases between the two germline ends. The CDR3, as DNA: TGCAGCGTTGTCGGGGACAAAAAAAAGGCCAAAAACATTCAGTACTTC. It yields the protein CSVVGDKKKAKNIQYF.

DNA for the CDR3: TGTGCCAGCTCTCGGGGGACCACTGGGGCCAACGTCCTGACTTTC. Translation gives CASSRGTTGANVLTF. This chain uses TRBV6-5 with TRBJ2-6; tentative D call: TRBD2 (6 bases). V was clipped by 8 bases and J by 2 bases, with 13 bases between them. CDR1 MNHEY and CDR2 SVGAGI come from the germline V gene. The CDR3 loop spans 15 amino acids.

This clonotype was detected many times. V gene TRBV29-1 combines with J gene TRBJ1-1; D is unresolved. The CDR3 has 10 residues. Germline lookup yields CDR1 SQVTM and CDR2 ANQGSEA. The V end was cut by 7 bases, the J end by 3 bases, with 6 bases between. CDR3 nucleotide sequence: TGCAGCGGACTGGACACTGAAGCTTTCTTT. It yields the protein CSGLDTEAFF.